These 8 T cell receptor beta chains were all obtained from the same sample, sequenced in a study of graft-versus-host responses after intestinal transplantation. No antigen has been assigned to these receptors. Using immunoSEQ multiplex PCR, the repertoire was profiled, and TCRdb retains in-frame clones only, with some absent. The profile shows roughly 120,000 clones, 85% to 95% of them singletons. Specimen: unstimulated CD8+ T cells sorted from spleen or lymph node cells, collected before transplant. Receptors were obtained from a human donor who was the organ donor for an intestinal transplant.

This clone was seen a single time. This sequence joins TRBV5-4 and TRBJ1-1; TRBD1 is a possible D gene (5 bases). The CDR3 length is 14 residues. V lost 6 bases and J 1 base, leaving 13 bases between the germline ends. Looked up from germline, CDR1 is SGHNT and CDR2 is YYREEE (reference sequence). This CDR3 is CASTHPGGNTEAFF. The CDR3 DNA reads as TGTGCCAGCACCCATCCCGGGGGGAACACTGAAGCTTTCTTT.

On this clone itself: Other DNA sequences in the same sample also yield this CDR3. The J gene is TRBJ2-3, the V gene TRBV5-1; D gene uncertain. Germline V gene data show CDR1 as SGHRS and CDR2 as YFSETQ. This CDR3 has 14 amino acids. The V end was cut by 4 bases, the J end by 4 bases, with 13 bases between. The CDR3 nucleotides read TGCGCCAGCAGCCCCGGTTTGGGTGCAGATACGCAGTATTTT. As protein: CASSPGLGADTQYF.

This chain uses TRBV4-1 with TRBJ1-3, with 9 positions matching TRBD1. Per the germline V gene, CDR1 is MGHRA and CDR2 is YSYEKL. Germline trimming cut 4 bases from V and 1 base from J; bases unmatched to any gene: 5. The CDR3 is 16 amino acids. CDR3 in amino acids: CASSPGDRESGNTIYF. As DNA, the CDR3 is TGCGCCAGCAGCCCCGGGGACAGGGAATCTGGAAACACCATATATTTT.

This chain links TRBV19 with TRBJ2-1, with 12 positions matching TRBD2. Germline V gives CDR1 LNHDA, CDR2 SQIVND (reference sequence). The CDR3 is made up of 14 amino acids. V lost 4 bases to trimming and J lost 6 bases; unmatched junction nucleotides: 1. CDR3 DNA: TGTGCCAGTAGTAGACTAGCGGGAGCCAATGAGCAGTTCTTC. Amino acid sequence: CASSRLAGANEQFF.

The chain carries TRBV9 and TRBJ1-4, with D possibly TRBD1 on 6 matching bases. CDR1 is SGDLS and CDR2 is YYNGEE in the germline V gene. Trimming left V 4 bases short and J 8 bases short, with 15 bases between. The CDR3 is made up of 14 amino acids. The CDR3 DNA reads TGTGCCAGCAGCCCAACAGGGATTGTCGAAAAACTGTTTTTT. It translates to CASSPTGIVEKLFF.

This chain connects TRBV9 to TRBJ2-7; the match to TRBD1 covers 10 bases. This CDR3 spans 13 amino acids. The junction had 4 bases not matched to a gene; V was cut back by 4 bases and J by 6 bases. The germline V gene encodes CDR1 SGDLS and CDR2 YYNGEE. The CDR3 sequence: CASSRTGGGEQYF. Written as DNA, the CDR3 is TGTGCCAGCAGCCGGACAGGGGGAGGCGAGCAGTACTTC.

The rearrangement uses TRBV10-2 and TRBJ1-1; no definite D call. This CDR3 has 14 amino acids. Germline V CDR1 and CDR2: WSHSY, SAAADI. Trimming cost V 6 bases and J 5 bases, with 16 bases left between them. CDR3 coding DNA: TGCGCCAGCAGATGGAGGGCGGAGGGAACTGAAGCTTTCTTT. Encoded protein: CASRWRAEGTEAFF.

The rearrangement joins TRBV30 to TRBJ2-1; 10 nucleotides match TRBD2. The ends lost 2 bases at V and 1 base at J; junction bases unmatched: 2. The CDR3 contains 15 residues. Germline V gene sequence: CDR1 GTSNPN, CDR2 SVGIG (reference sequence). CDR3 sequence: CAWSSGRASYNEQFF. DNA for the CDR3: TGTGCCTGGAGTAGCGGGAGGGCGTCCTACAATGAGCAGTTCTTC.